This T cell receptor (beta chain) was retrieved from a study of cytomegalovirus exposure and HLA in healthy donors. The CDR3 spans 15 residues. CDR1 and CDR2 (germline): MDHEN, SYDVKM. PCR primers comprised 60 Vbeta and 13 Jbeta primers. Profiled with immunoSEQ multiplex PCR; TCRdb holds only in-frame clones, not every one. The data hold 100,000 or so clones, with about 75% observed a single time. Concerning this clone itself: Its antigen is not known. An end of the junction does not agree with germline; a read error may underlie this.

Study outcomes and limitations: The investigators catalogued 150 or so TCR beta chains as cytomegalovirus-associated.

The rearrangement joins TRBV28 to TRBJ1-4; a weak D match, TRBD1 (5 bases). What was sequenced was PBMCs. The sequence was obtained from a woman under 30 in good health and CMV-seropositive. CDR3 sequence reads: CASNLFLVREVRLFF. The DNA of the CDR3 is TGTGCCAGCAATTTATTTCTGGTCAGGGAAGTCAGACTGTTTTTT.